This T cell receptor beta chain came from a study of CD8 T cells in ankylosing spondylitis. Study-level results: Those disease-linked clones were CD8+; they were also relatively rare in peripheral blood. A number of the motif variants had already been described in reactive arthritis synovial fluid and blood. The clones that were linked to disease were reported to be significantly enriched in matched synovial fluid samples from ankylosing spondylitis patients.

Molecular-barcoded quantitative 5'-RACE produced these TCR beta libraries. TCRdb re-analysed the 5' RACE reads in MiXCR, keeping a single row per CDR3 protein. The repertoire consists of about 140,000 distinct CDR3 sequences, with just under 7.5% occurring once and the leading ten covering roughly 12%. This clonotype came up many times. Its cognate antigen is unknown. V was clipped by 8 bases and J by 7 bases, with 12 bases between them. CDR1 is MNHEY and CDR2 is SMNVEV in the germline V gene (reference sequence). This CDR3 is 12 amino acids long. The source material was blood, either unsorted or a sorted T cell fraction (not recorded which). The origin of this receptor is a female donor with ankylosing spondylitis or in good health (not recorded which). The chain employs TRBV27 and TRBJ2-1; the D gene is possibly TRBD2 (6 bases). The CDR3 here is CASGGGRNEQFF. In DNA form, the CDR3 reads TGTGCCAGCGGCGGAGGGAGGAATGAGCAGTTCTTC.